The clone carrying this T cell receptor (beta chain) was picked up a small number of times. Its antigen is currently unknown. This entry is derived from a study of beta chain features in type 1 diabetes. Overall study results and limits: All four CD4+ subsets of Type 1 diabetes patients contained TCRB CDR3s that were moderately but significantly shorter.

Expressed TCRB transcripts were sequenced, since all the RNA that had been isolated was reverse transcribed. The repertoire was sequenced with immunoSEQ multiplex PCR; TCRdb's copy has only in-frame clones and lacks some. The top ten hold around 0.5% of the sample, which has roughly 150,000 clones, 8% to 9.5% seen once. The V gene's germline CDR1 is MNHEY and CDR2 SVGAGI. The CDR3 loop spans 14 amino acids. Unmatched junction bases numbered 4, after V lost 7 bases and J lost 0 bases. This TCR was recovered from a woman between 18 and 30 years old with type 1 diabetes. This sequence joins TRBV6-5 and TRBJ2-3; 7 bases are a match to TRBD2. Specimen: central memory CD4+ T cells from blood. This chain's CDR3 is CASNKAGSTDTQYF. CDR3 coding DNA: TGTGCCAGCAATAAAGCGGGGAGCACAGATACGCAGTATTTT.